This T cell receptor (beta chain) was identified during a study of shared clonotypes between healthy human individuals. Study-wide background: A couple of women and a few men aged 18 to 49 made up the donors. Three plates were used per donor for CD4 naive, three for CD4 memory, two for CD8 naive and one for CD8 memory.

Comments on this clone: Its specificity is unknown.

There are 13 residues in the CDR3. The germline gives CDR1 ENHRY, CDR2 SYGVKD. Trimming removed 6 bases at V and 6 bases at J, with 15 bases between. General study findings and limits: On the whole, naive subsets had larger estimated richness than memory subsets had.

DNA at 150 to 200 ng, 25,000 to 35,000 T cell genomes, went into sorted-subset replicate PCRs. Profiling relied on immunoSEQ multiplex PCR, and the TCRdb table lists in-frame clones only, not all of them. The sample has about 2.3 million clones; roughly 93% are singletons. The source is a man between 18 and 29 years old in good health. Some clones in this sample may be carry-over from other donors' samples. Sequences were obtained from naive CD4+ T cells from PBMCs. Regarding subset: CD45RA+ positively selected. V gene TRBV10-3 combines with J gene TRBJ2-7; tentative D call: TRBD1 (6 bases). The CDR3, as DNA: TGTGCCATCAGGGACAGCCGCCCCGCCGAGCAGTACTTC. It translates to CAIRDSRPAEQYF.